Following are 2 T cell receptor beta chains from one sample sequenced in a study of tumor-infiltrating lymphocytes in primary liver carcinoma (dated by TCRdb to the late 2010s). Without any cell sorting, total RNA and DNA were extracted together from 20-30 mg of bulk tissue using the AllPrep DNA/RNA mini kit. Sequencing was performed on an Illumina HiSeq 2500. Starting from roughly 540 ng total RNA, TCRbeta-specific cDNA was produced by reverse transcription with a constant-region primer and ProtoScript II reverse transcriptase. The TCRbeta libraries were prepared through three rounds of nested multiplex PCR following a slightly modified ARM-PCR procedure. The first two PCR rounds used multiplex TRBV1-TRBV30 forward primers with a Cbeta reverse primer, each for about 10 cycles. Using fastp trimming at Q25 and MiXCR clonotype assembly, TCRdb reanalyzed the public sequencing data and kept in-frame beta chains. Rows with a matching CDR3 protein are joined into one entry that keeps the most common DNA and genes. Within this sample are 95,000 to 150,000 distinct CDR3 sequences, with under 65% of them counted one time only. The ten largest clones add up to about 8% of the sample.

Sequenced input: liver tumor tissue from sampling region 3. Explained via the paper, the cell subset or site label denotes: tumor region T3, left-lateral pole. The receptors originated from a woman aged 55-69 years with primary liver carcinoma and hepatitis B virus infection.

This clonotype has just one count. One junction end disagrees with the germline gene, perhaps due to a read error. V is TRBV11-2 and J is TRBJ2-5, with TRBD2 identical over 7 bases. This CDR3 is built from 15 residues. Germline lookup yields CDR1 SGHAT and CDR2 FQNNGV. The CDR3 region is CASSLRASGQGTQYF. The CDR3 nucleotides are TGTGCCAGCAGCTTAAGGGCTAGCGGACAAGGGACCCAGTACTTC. The whole variable domain, remainder taken from reference TRBV11-2 and TRBJ2-5, is EAGVAQSPRYKIIEKRQSVAFWCNPISGHATLYWYQQILGQGPKLLIQFQNNGVVDDSQLPKDRFSAERLKGVDSTLKIQPAKLEDSAVYLCASSLRASGQGTQYFGPGTRLLVL.

Only a few counts were recorded for this clonotype. A much larger clonotype is one base distant, so this may be a read error. The chain recombines TRBV4-2 with TRBJ2-7; D is unclear. Between the trimmed V and J ends, which lost 0 bases and 2 bases, there was a span of 11 bases. The CDR3 spans 15 residues. CDR1 is LGHNA, CDR2 YNFKEQ, per germline. The CDR3 is CASSQDWQPTYEQYF. DNA of the CDR3: TGTGCCAGCAGCCAAGATTGGCAGCCTACCTACGAGCAGTACTTC.